This is a list of T cell receptor beta chains from one sample in a study of cytomegalovirus exposure and HLA in healthy donors. The data were produced by immunoSEQ multiplex PCR, yet TCRdb's version contains in-frame clones alone and is incomplete. The data show hundreds of thousands of clones, with 83% seen just once and 1.4% held by the top ten. Source material: PBMCs. These receptors were taken from a girl aged 5-17 years in good health and CMV-seronegative. Each CDR3 is given with its conserved first and last residue. Fields, in order: CDR3 protein, J gene, CDR3 length, V gene.

CDR3aa: CASSQQGSSTEAFF
j_gene: TRBJ1-1
len: 14
v_gene: TRBV7-9

CDR3aa: CASKMGEGSTGELFF
j_gene: TRBJ2-2
len: 15
v_gene: TRBV6-4

CDR3aa: CASSSPSLEGGNTEAFF
j_gene: TRBJ1-1
len: 17
v_gene: TRBV28

CDR3aa: CASSQDGRRGSYGYTF
j_gene: TRBJ1-2
len: 16
v_gene: TRBV14

CDR3aa: CASRRQGGEYGYTF
j_gene: TRBJ1-2
len: 14
v_gene: TRBV6-5

CDR3aa: CASSPLGQGGDYGYTF
j_gene: TRBJ1-2
len: 16
v_gene: TRBV18

CDR3aa: CASSLSPGGGQSPLHF
j_gene: TRBJ1-6
len: 16
v_gene: TRBV5-1

CDR3aa: CSGYRWAEAFF
j_gene: TRBJ1-1
len: 11
v_gene: TRBV29-1

CDR3aa: CSFSPAAFF
j_gene: TRBJ1-1
len: 9
v_gene: TRBV20-1

CDR3aa: CASSEAKAGREGLSPLHF
j_gene: TRBJ1-6
len: 18
v_gene: TRBV2

CDR3aa: CASSPPGQGDTIYF
j_gene: TRBJ1-3
len: 14
v_gene: TRBV28

CDR3aa: CSVARANEQYF
j_gene: TRBJ2-7
len: 11
v_gene: TRBV29-1

CDR3aa: CASSQDESGNEQFF
j_gene: TRBJ2-1
len: 14
v_gene: TRBV4-3

CDR3aa: CASREGTPGQPQHF
j_gene: TRBJ1-5
len: 14
v_gene: TRBV6-5

CDR3aa: CASSPGTVLAKNIQYF
j_gene: TRBJ2-4
len: 16
v_gene: TRBV2

CDR3aa: CASSRLIEDTQYF
j_gene: TRBJ2-3
len: 13
v_gene: TRBV5-4

CDR3aa: CASSATGTGAQETQYF
j_gene: TRBJ2-5
len: 16
v_gene: TRBV5-1

CDR3aa: CASSGGFFLGPTGSSGNTIYF
j_gene: TRBJ1-3
len: 21
v_gene: TRBV7-6

CDR3aa: CASSLGSSGGAQETQYF
j_gene: TRBJ2-5
len: 17
v_gene: TRBV11-3

CDR3aa: CATGRGDYNEQFF
j_gene: TRBJ2-1
len: 13
v_gene: TRBV10-3

CDR3aa: CASSLGDNEQFF
j_gene: TRBJ2-1
len: 12
v_gene: TRBV5-1

CDR3aa: CASSFGFGLAGDSWGEQFF
j_gene: TRBJ2-1
len: 19
v_gene: TRBV5-1

CDR3aa: CSARLGGTQYF
j_gene: TRBJ2-3
len: 11
v_gene: TRBV20-1

CDR3aa: CASTVGGQGAYGYTF
j_gene: TRBJ1-2
len: 15
v_gene: TRBV19

CDR3aa: CASRHGHRDRERDSPLHF
j_gene: TRBJ1-6
len: 18
v_gene: TRBV21-1

CDR3aa: CASSTNRAQNSGNTIYF
j_gene: TRBJ1-3
len: 17
v_gene: TRBV21-1

CDR3aa: CASRSLGGQEVTQYF
j_gene: TRBJ2-5
len: 15
v_gene: TRBV27

CDR3aa: CASSDSRANEQFF
j_gene: TRBJ2-1
len: 13
v_gene: TRBV2

CDR3aa: CASSLSARGLETQYF
j_gene: TRBJ2-5
len: 15
v_gene: TRBV27

CDR3aa: CASSSRGRVGDTQYF
j_gene: TRBJ2-3
len: 15
v_gene: TRBV27

CDR3aa: CASSALRGFGNNEQFF
j_gene: TRBJ2-1
len: 16
v_gene: TRBV5-6

CDR3aa: CASSVGPQGTDTQYF
j_gene: TRBJ2-3
len: 15
v_gene: TRBV9

CDR3aa: CASRPGQGEVYGYTF
j_gene: TRBJ1-2
len: 15
v_gene: TRBV6-6

CDR3aa: CASSLQGINTEAFF
j_gene: TRBJ1-1
len: 14
v_gene: TRBV4-1

CDR3aa: CSVRVGTDTQYF
j_gene: TRBJ2-3
len: 12
v_gene: TRBV29-1